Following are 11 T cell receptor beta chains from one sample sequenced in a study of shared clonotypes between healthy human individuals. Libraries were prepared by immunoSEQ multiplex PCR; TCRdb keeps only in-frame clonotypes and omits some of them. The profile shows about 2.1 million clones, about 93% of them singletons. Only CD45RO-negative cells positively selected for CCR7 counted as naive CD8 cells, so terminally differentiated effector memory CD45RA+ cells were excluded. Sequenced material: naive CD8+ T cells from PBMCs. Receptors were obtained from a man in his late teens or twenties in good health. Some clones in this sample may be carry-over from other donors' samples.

The CDR3 region has the DNA TGCGCCAGCAGCCAAGAGTTCGTCTTCCAAGAGACCCAGTACTTC. This sequence encodes CASSQEFVFQETQYF. V and J are TRBV4-3 and TRBJ2-5; D gene unclear. Germline-derived CDR1 and CDR2 are LGHNA and YSLEER. V dropped 0 bases and J dropped 1 base, with 9 bases sitting between them. The CDR3 totals 15 residues.

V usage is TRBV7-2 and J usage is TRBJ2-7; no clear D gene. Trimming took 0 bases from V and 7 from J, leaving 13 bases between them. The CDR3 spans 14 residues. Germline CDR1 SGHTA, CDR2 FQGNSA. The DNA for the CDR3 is TGTGCCAGCAGCTTAGCCCCCGGCCCGTTGGAGCAGTACTTC. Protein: CASSLAPGPLEQYF.

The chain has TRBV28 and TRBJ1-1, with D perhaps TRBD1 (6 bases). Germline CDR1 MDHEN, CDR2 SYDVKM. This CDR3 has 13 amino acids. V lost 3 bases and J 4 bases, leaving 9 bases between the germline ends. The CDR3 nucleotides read TGTGCCAGCAGTTTCGTCAGGGGCACTGAAGCTTTCTTT. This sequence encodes CASSFVRGTEAFF.

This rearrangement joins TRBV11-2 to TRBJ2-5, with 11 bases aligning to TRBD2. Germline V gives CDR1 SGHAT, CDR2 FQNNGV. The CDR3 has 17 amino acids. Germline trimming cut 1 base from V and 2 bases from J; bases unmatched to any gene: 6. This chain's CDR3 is CASSLGTSGFTQETQYF. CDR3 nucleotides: TGTGCCAGCAGCTTAGGGACTAGCGGGTTCACACAAGAGACCCAGTACTTC.

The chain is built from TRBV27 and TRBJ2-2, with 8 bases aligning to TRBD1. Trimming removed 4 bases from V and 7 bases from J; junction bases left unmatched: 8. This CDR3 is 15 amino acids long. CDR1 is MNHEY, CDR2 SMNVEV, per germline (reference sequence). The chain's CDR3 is CASSYTGQGGGELFF. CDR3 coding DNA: TGTGCCAGCAGTTATACTGGACAGGGCGGCGGGGAGCTGTTTTTT.

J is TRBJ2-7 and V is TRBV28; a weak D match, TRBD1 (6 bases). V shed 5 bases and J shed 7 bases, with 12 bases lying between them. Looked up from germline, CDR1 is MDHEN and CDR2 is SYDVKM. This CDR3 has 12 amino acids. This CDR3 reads CASSPRGWEQYF. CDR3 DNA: TGTGCCAGCAGTCCCAGGGGTTGGGAGCAGTACTTC. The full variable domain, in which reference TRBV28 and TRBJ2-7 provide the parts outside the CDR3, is DVKVTQSSRYLVKRTGEKVFLECVQDMDHENMFWYRQDPGLGLRLIYFSYDVKMKEKGDIPEGYSVSREKKERFSLILESASTNQTSMYLCASSPRGWEQYFGPGTRLTVT.

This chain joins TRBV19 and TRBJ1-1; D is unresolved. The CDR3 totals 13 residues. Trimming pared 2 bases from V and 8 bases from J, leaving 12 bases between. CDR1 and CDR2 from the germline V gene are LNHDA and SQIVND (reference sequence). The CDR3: CASSISLRAEAFF. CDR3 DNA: TGTGCCAGTAGTATATCCTTGAGGGCCGAAGCTTTCTTT.

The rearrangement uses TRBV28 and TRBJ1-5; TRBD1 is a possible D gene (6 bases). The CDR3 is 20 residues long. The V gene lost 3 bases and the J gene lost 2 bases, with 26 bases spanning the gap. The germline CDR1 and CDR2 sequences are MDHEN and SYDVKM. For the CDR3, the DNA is TGTGCCAGCAGTTTCTCTGCCGGGACACCCGTGTTAGGAGGCAATCAGCCCCAGCATTTT. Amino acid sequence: CASSFSAGTPVLGGNQPQHF.

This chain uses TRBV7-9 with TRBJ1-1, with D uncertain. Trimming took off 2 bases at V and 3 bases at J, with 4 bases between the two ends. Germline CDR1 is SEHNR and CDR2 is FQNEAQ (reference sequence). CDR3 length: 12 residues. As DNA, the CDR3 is TGTGCCAGCAGCTTACAGGACACTGAAGCTTTCTTT. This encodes CASSLQDTEAFF.

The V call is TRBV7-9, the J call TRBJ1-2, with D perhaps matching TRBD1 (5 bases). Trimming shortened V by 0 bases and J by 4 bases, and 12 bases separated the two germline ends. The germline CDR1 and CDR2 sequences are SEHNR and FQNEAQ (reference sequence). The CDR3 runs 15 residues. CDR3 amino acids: CASSLAVGGIYGYTF. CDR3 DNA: TGTGCCAGCAGCTTAGCCGTTGGGGGGATCTATGGCTACACCTTC.

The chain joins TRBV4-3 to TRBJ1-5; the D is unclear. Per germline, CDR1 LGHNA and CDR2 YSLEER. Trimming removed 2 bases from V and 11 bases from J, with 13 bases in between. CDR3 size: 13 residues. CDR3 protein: CASSQYLSESQHF. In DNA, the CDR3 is TGCGCCAGCAGCCAATATCTATCAGAGTCCCAGCATTTT.